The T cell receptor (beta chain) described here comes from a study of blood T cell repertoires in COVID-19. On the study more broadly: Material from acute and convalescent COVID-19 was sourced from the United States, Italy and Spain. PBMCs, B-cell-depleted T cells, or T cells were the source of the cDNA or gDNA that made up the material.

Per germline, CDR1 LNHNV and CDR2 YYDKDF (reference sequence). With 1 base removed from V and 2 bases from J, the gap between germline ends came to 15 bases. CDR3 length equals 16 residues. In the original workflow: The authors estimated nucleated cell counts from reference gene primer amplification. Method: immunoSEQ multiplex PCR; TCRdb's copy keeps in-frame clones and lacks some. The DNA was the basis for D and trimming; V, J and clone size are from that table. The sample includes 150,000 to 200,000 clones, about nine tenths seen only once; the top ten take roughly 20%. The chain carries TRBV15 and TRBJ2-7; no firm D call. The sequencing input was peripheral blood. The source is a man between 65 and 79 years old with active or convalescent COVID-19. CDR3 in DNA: TGTGCCACCAGCAGAGCCACAGCAGGTGGGCCCTACGAGCAGTACTTC. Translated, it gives CATSRATAGGPYEQYF.